This T cell receptor beta chain is drawn from a study of T cells in Graves' hyperthyroidism and ophthalmopathy. At the level of the study: Peripheral blood was collected at initial diagnosis, before any treatment.

Uncontrolled infection, other autoimmune disease, pregnancy or lactation barred patients from enrollment. Together with thyroid ultrasound, orbital computed tomography, serum thyroxine and TRAb, clinical symptoms were used for diagnoses. The CDR3 regions of TCR beta were amplified from RNA transcripts. First-round RT-PCR of the TCR CDR3 relied on the HTBI primer set. Each CDR3 protein is one row after TCRdb ran MiXCR on the multiplex PCR reads. There are 660,000 or so distinct CDR3 sequences in the sample; roughly 20% occur only once, and more than 30% lies in the top ten. This clonotype was seen ten or more times. Its antigen is undetermined. Whole-study results and caveats: Blood also held most thyroid clonotypes expanded beyond 0.001.

The CDR3 has 14 residues. CDR1 and CDR2 (germline): DFQATT, SNEGSKA (reference sequence). V was pared by 5 bases and J by 6 bases, with 11 bases of the junction left unmatched. This chain links TRBV20-1 with TRBJ2-7; 9 bases agree with TRBD1. This receptor was taken from a man aged 25 to 40 with Graves' ophthalmopathy. The specimen sequenced was blood. DNA of the CDR3: TGCAGTGCTTTTCGGACAGGGGAGTCTTCCGAGCAGTACTTC. It is translated as CSAFRTGESSEQYF.